The 13 T cell receptor beta chains given below trace back to one sample, sequenced in a study of blood T cell repertoires in COVID-19. The table came from immunoSEQ multiplex PCR; TCRdb's copy has only in-frame clones and leaves some out. The profile shows about 400,000 clones, around 86% of them singletons. Sequences were obtained from peripheral blood. All receptors come from a human donor in a cohort sampled during active COVID-19.

The chain is built from TRBV5-1 and TRBJ2-1; 9 bases agree with TRBD2. The CDR3 runs to 18 residues. CDR1 is SGHRS and CDR2 is YFSETQ in the germline V gene. The junction had 8 bases not matched to a gene; V was cut back by 0 bases and J by 1 base. The CDR3 nucleotides read TGCGCCAGCAGCTTGGCCGGGATAGCGGGAGAGTCCTACAATGAGCAGTTCTTC. Encoded protein: CASSLAGIAGESYNEQFF.

This chain uses TRBV5-6 with TRBJ1-6; D is perhaps TRBD1 (5 bases). Between the trimmed V and J ends, which lost 4 bases and 8 bases, there was a span of 13 bases. This CDR3 has 14 residues. Looked up from germline, CDR1 is SGHDT and CDR2 is YYEEEE. Here the CDR3 reads CASSHRQIYSPLHF. CDR3 nucleotides: TGTGCCAGCAGCCACCGACAGATATATTCACCCCTCCACTTT.

Concerning this clone itself: Its ends do not fully match the called genes, so a read error is possible. The chain carries TRBV24-1 and TRBJ1-5; D not resolved. Germline assignment: CDR1 KGHDR and CDR2 SFDVKD. There are 12 residues in the CDR3. The CDR3 sequence: CATSVLGRPQHF. CDR3 DNA: TGTGCCACCAGTGTTTTGGGCCGGCCCCAGCATTTT.

This clone was recorded only once. The chain carries TRBV3-1 (or the pseudogene TRBV3-2) and TRBJ1-2; TRBD1 agrees at 8 bases. CDR3 length: 17 amino acids. The V segment lost 1 base and the J segment 4 bases; nucleotides outside the gene matches: 11. The germline CDR1 and CDR2 sequences are LGHDT and YNNKEL (reference sequence). The CDR3 reads CASSQVIVPQGAYGYTF. The CDR3 DNA is TGTGCCAGCAGCCAAGTAATAGTCCCCCAGGGGGCCTATGGCTACACCTTC.

The chain is built from TRBV30 and TRBJ2-7; 7 bases match TRBD2. The V and J ends lost 0 bases and 2 bases, in that order; junction bases with no gene match: 7. CDR1 and CDR2 (germline): GTSNPN, SVGIG (reference sequence). The CDR3 covers 15 residues. CDR3 bases: TGTGCCTGGAGTGTCGGGGTCGGGGGGACCTACGAGCAGTACTTC. As protein: CAWSVGVGGTYEQYF.

The gene calls are TRBV7-3 and TRBJ2-1; 8 nucleotides match TRBD2. The CDR3 length is 16 residues. Trimming cost V 4 bases and J 4 bases; bases outside gene matches: 9. Germline V gene lookup returns CDR1 SGHTA and CDR2 FQGTGA. This chain's CDR3 is CASSYSGRPPYNEQFF. CDR3 nucleotide sequence: TGTGCCAGCAGCTACAGCGGGAGACCCCCATACAATGAGCAGTTCTTC.

This chain links TRBV19 with TRBJ2-2, with a tentative D call TRBD2 (6 bases). This CDR3 is 15 amino acids long. Germline V gives CDR1 LNHDA, CDR2 SQIVND (reference sequence). V dropped 5 bases and J dropped 4 bases, with 14 bases sitting between them. The CDR3 DNA reads TGTGCCAGTAGTTTAAGACTAGGCCTCACCGGGGAGCTGTTTTTT. Its protein product is CASSLRLGLTGELFF. Together with reference TRBV19 and TRBJ2-2, the CDR3 gives the full variable domain: DGGITQSPKYLFRKEGQNVTLSCEQNLNHDAMYWYRQDPGQGLRLIYYSQIVNDFQKGDIAEGYSVSREKKESFPLTVTSAQKNPTAFYLCASSLRLGLTGELFFGEGSRLTVL.

The V and J genes are TRBV6-1 and TRBJ2-5; D perhaps matches TRBD2 (5 bases). CDR3 length: 16 residues. Deletions cut 2 bases from V and 5 bases from J, with 18 bases between. The germline V gene has CDR1 MNHNS and CDR2 SASEGT. The CDR3 nucleotides read TGTGCCAGCAGTGAACCTCTTCGGGGTTGGGTGGAGACCCAGTACTTC. This encodes CASSEPLRGWVETQYF.

The rearrangement links TRBV9 to TRBJ2-5; a weak D match, TRBD2 (5 bases). V lost 0 bases, J lost 0 bases, and 9 bases lay in between. In germline, CDR1 is SGDLS, CDR2 YYNGEE. The CDR3 contains 15 residues. CDR3 sequence: CASSVDGLYQETQYF. CDR3 in DNA: TGTGCCAGCAGCGTAGATGGACTGTACCAAGAGACCCAGTACTTC.

The chain links TRBV5-4 to TRBJ1-2, with a tentative D call TRBD1 (6 bases). Germline CDR1 is SGHNT and CDR2 is YYREEE (reference sequence). This CDR3 comprises 13 residues. V lost 3 bases to trimming and J lost 6 bases, with 12 bases between them. This chain's CDR3 is CASSSLNRDGYTF. CDR3 bases: TGTGCCAGCAGCTCCTTAAACAGGGATGGCTACACCTTC. Complete variable domain (other parts from reference TRBV5-4 and TRBJ1-2): ETGVTQSPTHLIKTRGQQVTLRCSSQSGHNTVSWYQQALGQGPQFIFQYYREEENGRGNFPPRFSGLQFPNYSSELNVNALELDDSALYLCASSSLNRDGYTFGSGTRLTVV.

The rearrangement uses TRBV7-2 and TRBJ2-5; 13 bases are shared with TRBD2. This CDR3 has 16 amino acids. Germline trimming cut 3 bases from V and 2 bases from J; bases unmatched to any gene: 3. In germline, CDR1 is SGHTA, CDR2 FQGNSA. The CDR3 DNA follows: TGTGCCAGCAGCTTTCCGGGACTAGCGGGGCAAGAGACCCAGTACTTC. This codes for CASSFPGLAGQETQYF.

This chain links TRBV19 with TRBJ1-1; weak D call: TRBD1 (6 bases). V lost 2 bases to trimming and J lost 1 base, with 14 bases between them. The V gene's germline CDR1 is LNHDA and CDR2 SQIVND (reference sequence). The CDR3 sequence is 16 residues long. CDR3 sequence (DNA): TGTGCCAGTAGTATAAACTTAGGACAGTCGAACACTGAAGCTTTCTTT. Translating it yields CASSINLGQSNTEAFF.

This rearrangement joins TRBV10-3 to TRBJ1-2, with TRBD1 identical over 7 bases. Germline V gives CDR1 ENHRY, CDR2 SYGVKD. The CDR3 extends over 12 amino acids. J was trimmed by 3 bases and V by 9 bases; bases with no gene match: 4. The CDR3 here is CAIRQGDYGYTF. CDR3 coding DNA: TGTGCCATTCGACAGGGTGACTATGGCTACACCTTC.